Listed here are 25 T cell receptor beta chains from one sample, sequenced in a study of blood T cell repertoires in COVID-19. Sequenced by immunoSEQ multiplex PCR; TCRdb stores in-frame clones only, minus some. The table shows 140,000 to 150,000 clones, with around 90% occurring only once. Sequenced: peripheral blood. The receptors were sampled from a human donor in a cohort sampled during active COVID-19.

This chain connects TRBV27 to TRBJ1-6; D uncertain. The V and J ends lost 6 bases and 9 bases respectively, with 12 bases between them. The CDR3 has 13 amino acids. CDR1 MNHEY and CDR2 SMNVEV come from the germline V gene (reference sequence). The CDR3 loop reads CASSYVEGSPLHF. The CDR3 DNA is TGTGCCAGCAGCTACGTCGAGGGTTCACCCCTCCACTTT.

The chain has TRBV28 and TRBJ1-2, with D possibly matching TRBD1 (5 bases). The CDR3 has 15 amino acids. The V gene's germline CDR1 is MDHEN and CDR2 SYDVKM. Trimming left V 7 bases short and J 8 bases short, with 23 bases between. This CDR3 reads CASTVAGYVRGGYTF. CDR3 bases: TGTGCCAGCACTGTGGCAGGGTATGTCAGAGGAGGCTACACCTTC.

The J gene is TRBJ2-7, the V gene TRBV11-2, with 7 positions matching TRBD2. Germline V gene sequence: CDR1 SGHAT, CDR2 FQNNGV. The ends lost 5 bases at V and 2 bases at J; junction bases unmatched: 12. The CDR3 is made up of 16 amino acids. The CDR3 here is CASSKTGGSLTYEQYF. CDR3 in DNA: TGTGCCAGCAGCAAGACCGGGGGGTCGCTAACCTACGAGCAGTACTTC.

The chain employs TRBV7-9 and TRBJ1-1, with no clear D. Germline CDR1 is SEHNR and CDR2 is FQNEAQ (reference sequence). The V gene lost 5 bases and the J gene lost 6 bases, with 16 bases spanning the gap. CDR3 length: 14 residues. CDR3 bases: TGTGCCAGCAGCGTATACGTCGACCAGGCTGAAGCTTTCTTT. Its translation is CASSVYVDQAEAFF.

The V and J genes are TRBV4-1 and TRBJ2-7; 9 bases match TRBD1. With 2 bases clipped from V and 2 bases from J, the junction kept 7 bases outside the gene matches. Germline V gives CDR1 MGHRA, CDR2 YSYEKL. This CDR3 is 16 amino acids long. The CDR3 here is CASSQPGQGKTYEQYF. The CDR3 DNA follows: TGCGCCAGCAGCCAACCGGGACAGGGTAAAACCTACGAGCAGTACTTC.

The rearrangement joins TRBV7-8 to TRBJ2-2; D uncertain. CDR3 length: 13 amino acids. Germline CDR1 reads SGHVS; CDR2 reads FQNEAQ. V gave up 1 base and J gave up 8 bases, with 8 bases separating them. The CDR3 sequence: CASSLVVEGELFF. The CDR3 bases are TGTGCCAGCAGCTTAGTGGTAGAAGGGGAGCTGTTTTTT.

The chain couples TRBV6-6 to TRBJ2-1; perhaps TRBD1 as D (5 bases). In germline, CDR1 is MNHNY, CDR2 SVGAGI (reference sequence). This CDR3 has 12 residues. The V end was cut by 10 bases, the J end by 5 bases, with 12 bases between. The CDR3 nucleotides read TGTGCCACCTTCACAGGAAACAATGAGCAGTTCTTC. It translates to CATFTGNNEQFF.

This chain links TRBV9 with TRBJ2-1; the D gene is possibly TRBD1 (6 bases). The germline V and J ends were trimmed by 3 bases and 4 bases, with 14 bases remaining between them. The CDR3 is 15 amino acids. Germline V gene data show CDR1 as SGDLS and CDR2 as YYNGEE. CDR3 amino acids: CASSEQLGGYNEQFF. DNA for the CDR3: TGTGCCAGCAGCGAGCAACTAGGGGGTTACAATGAGCAGTTCTTC.

This rearrangement joins TRBV3-1 (or the pseudogene TRBV3-2) to TRBJ1-3; D is undetermined. V gave up 4 bases and J gave up 0 bases, with 7 bases separating them. CDR1 and CDR2 (germline): LGHDT, YNNKEL (reference sequence). This CDR3 comprises 14 residues. CDR3 in DNA: TGTGCCAGCAGCCCCTCTCCCTCTGGAAACACCATATATTTT. It translates to CASSPSPSGNTIYF.

This rearrangement joins TRBV7-2 to TRBJ2-7, with 12 bases fitting TRBD2. The CDR3 extends over 16 amino acids. Germline CDR1 SGHTA, CDR2 FQGNSA. With V trimmed by 5 bases and J by 0 bases, 5 bases remained unmatched. This CDR3 is CASSPLAGGTSYEQYF. CDR3 DNA: TGTGCCAGCAGCCCGCTAGCGGGGGGGACCTCCTACGAGCAGTACTTC. The complete variable domain, with remaining parts taken from reference TRBV7-2 and TRBJ2-7, reads GAGVSQSPSNKVTEKGKDVELRCDPISGHTALYWYRQSLGQGLEFLIYFQGNSAPDKSGLPSDRFSAERTGGSVSTLTIQRTQQEDSAVYLCASSPLAGGTSYEQYFGPGTRLTVT.

This clone has a single count. The V and J genes are TRBV6-6 and TRBJ1-6, with 7 bases fitting TRBD1. Germline trimming cut 6 bases from V and 10 bases from J; bases unmatched to any gene: 9. Germline V gene lookup returns CDR1 MNHNY and CDR2 SVGAGI (reference sequence). CDR3 length: 14 residues. CDR3 loop: CASRRDSANSPLHF. Here the CDR3 DNA reads TGTGCCAGCAGGCGGGACAGTGCTAACTCACCCCTCCACTTT.

In nucleotides, the CDR3 is TGTGCCAGCAGCTTAGATTTTCTGGGACAGGTTAATTCACCCCTCCACTTT. It codes for CASSLDFLGQVNSPLHF. This chain uses TRBV11-2 with TRBJ1-6; 8 bases are a match to TRBD1. Germline CDR1 SGHAT, CDR2 FQNNGV. This CDR3 has 17 amino acids. The V segment lost 0 bases and the J segment 6 bases; nucleotides outside the gene matches: 7.

The chain joins TRBV6-6 to TRBJ2-5; 10 bases align to TRBD2. V shed 6 bases, J shed 5 bases, and the junction held 6 bases outside the gene matches. The CDR3 length is 14 residues. Germline lookup yields CDR1 MNHNY and CDR2 SVGAGI (reference sequence). The CDR3 DNA reads as TGTGCCAGCAGAGGTAGCGGGGGGCGGGAGACCCAGTACTTC. Translated: CASRGSGGRETQYF.

This chain links TRBV4-3 with TRBJ1-4, with D tentatively TRBD1 (5 bases). Germline CDR1 LGHNA, CDR2 YSLEER. V was trimmed by 1 base and J by 5 bases, leaving 14 bases between them. The length of the CDR3 is 16 residues. The CDR3 DNA reads as TGCGCCAGCAGCCAAGTGCCTCAGGGAGGGAATGAAAAACTGTTTTTT. As protein: CASSQVPQGGNEKLFF.

The CDR3: CASSLGGLAGGLNNEQFF. In DNA, the CDR3 is TGCGCCAGCAGCTTGGGCGGACTAGCGGGGGGTCTGAACAATGAGCAGTTCTTC. This chain uses TRBV5-1 with TRBJ2-1, with TRBD2 identical over 14 bases. Trimming removed 0 bases from V and 5 bases from J; junction bases left unmatched: 7. CDR3 size: 18 residues. Germline V CDR1 and CDR2: SGHRS, YFSETQ.

The chain is built from TRBV12-3 or TRBV12-4 and TRBJ2-5; 7 bases map to TRBD1. With V trimmed by 6 bases and J by 3 bases, 4 bases remained unmatched. The CDR3 totals 13 residues. The DNA of the CDR3 is TGTGCCAGCAGCCCCGGGACAGAAGAGACCCAGTACTTC. Amino acid sequence: CASSPGTEETQYF.

The chain uses TRBV5-8 and TRBJ1-5, with TRBD1 as a possible D gene (5 bases). The CDR3 has 16 residues. Germline V gives CDR1 SGHTS, CDR2 YDEGEE. V was trimmed by 0 bases and J by 3 bases, leaving 13 bases between them. In DNA, the CDR3 is TGTGCCAGCAGCTTGGGTTATGGGGGGAACAATCAGCCCCAGCATTTT. It encodes CASSLGYGGNNQPQHF.

The V and J genes are TRBV29-1 and TRBJ1-1, with a weak D call TRBD1 (6 bases). Germline CDR1 and CDR2: SQVTM and ANQGSEA. The germline V and J ends were trimmed by 7 bases and 4 bases, with 16 bases remaining between them. CDR3 length equals 13 residues. Here the CDR3 DNA reads TGCAGCGCGATAACAGGGATGGGCACTGAAGCTTTCTTT. Encoded protein: CSAITGMGTEAFF.

This chain connects TRBV19 to TRBJ2-1; TRBD2 matches 8 bases. CDR1 LNHDA and CDR2 SQIVND come from the germline V gene (reference sequence). The CDR3 extends over 15 amino acids. With V trimmed by 6 bases and J by 5 bases, 9 bases remained unmatched. This CDR3 reads CASSQQAGENNEQFF. The CDR3 DNA reads TGTGCCAGTAGCCAACAAGCGGGGGAAAACAATGAGCAGTTCTTC. Complete variable domain (other parts from reference TRBV19 and TRBJ2-1): DGGITQSPKYLFRKEGQNVTLSCEQNLNHDAMYWYRQDPGQGLRLIYYSQIVNDFQKGDIAEGYSVSREKKESFPLTVTSAQKNPTAFYLCASSQQAGENNEQFFGPGTRLTVL.

The CDR3 spells CASRPTELQETQYF. Here the CDR3 DNA reads TGTGCCAGCAGACCGACAGAATTACAAGAGACCCAGTACTTC. V usage is TRBV28 and J usage is TRBJ2-5; TRBD1 might be the D (5 bases). V lost 6 bases to trimming and J lost 2 bases, with 13 bases between them. Per the germline V gene, CDR1 is MDHEN and CDR2 is SYDVKM. CDR3 length equals 14 residues.

V and J are TRBV2 and TRBJ2-1; D possibly corresponds to TRBD2 (6 bases). V lost 5 bases to trimming and J lost 14 bases, with 16 bases between them. Germline V gene lookup returns CDR1 SNHLY and CDR2 FYNNEI. CDR3 length: 12 amino acids. CDR3 residues: CASSLRDSRKFF. In DNA form, the CDR3 reads TGTGCCAGCAGTCTAAGGGACTCCAGAAAGTTCTTC.

The chain uses TRBV30 and TRBJ2-3, with 9 bases fitting TRBD1. Germline lookup yields CDR1 GTSNPN and CDR2 SVGIG (reference sequence). This CDR3 has 14 amino acids. V was clipped by 4 bases and J by 4 bases; unmatched bases: 6. The CDR3 loop reads CAWKTGTGSDTQYF. DNA for the CDR3: TGTGCCTGGAAAACCGGGACAGGGTCAGATACGCAGTATTTT. Full variable domain (rest looked up from reference TRBV30 and TRBJ2-3): SQTIHQWPATLVQPVGSPLSLECTVEGTSNPNLYWYRQAAGRGLQLLFYSVGIGQISSEVPQNLSASRPQDRQFILSSKKLLLSDSGFYLCAWKTGTGSDTQYFGPGTRLTVL.

The chain recombines TRBV5-1 with TRBJ2-2; 12 positions agree with TRBD2. The ends lost 4 bases at V and 0 bases at J; junction bases unmatched: 7. Germline CDR1 is SGHRS and CDR2 is YFSETQ. The CDR3 contains 18 residues. CDR3 DNA sequence: TGCGCCAGCAGCCCGCGTTGGACTAGCGGGACGAACACCGGGGAGCTGTTTTTT. This codes for CASSPRWTSGTNTGELFF. Full variable domain (missing parts from reference TRBV5-1 and TRBJ2-2): KAGVTQTPRYLIKTRGQQVTLSCSPISGHRSVSWYQQTPGQGLQFLFEYFSETQRNKGNFPGRFSGRQFSNSRSEMNVSTLELGDSALYLCASSPRWTSGTNTGELFFGEGSRLTVL.

This rearrangement joins TRBV11-2 to TRBJ1-5, with unresolved D. V gave up 0 bases and J gave up 9 bases, with 9 bases separating them. CDR3 length: 13 amino acids. Germline values: CDR1 SGHAT, CDR2 FQNNGV. CDR3 sequence: CASSLDRSRPQHF. The CDR3 region has the DNA TGTGCCAGCAGCTTAGATCGATCTAGGCCCCAGCATTTT.

CDR3: CASSKVSGTGGHNEQFF. In DNA form, the CDR3 reads TGTGCCAGCAGCAAAGTGTCCGGGACAGGGGGCCACAATGAGCAGTTCTTC. J is TRBJ2-1 and V is TRBV21-1; whether TRBD1, the table's D call, matches the DNA was not checked. TRBV21-1 is labeled a pseudogene. This CDR3 comprises 17 residues.